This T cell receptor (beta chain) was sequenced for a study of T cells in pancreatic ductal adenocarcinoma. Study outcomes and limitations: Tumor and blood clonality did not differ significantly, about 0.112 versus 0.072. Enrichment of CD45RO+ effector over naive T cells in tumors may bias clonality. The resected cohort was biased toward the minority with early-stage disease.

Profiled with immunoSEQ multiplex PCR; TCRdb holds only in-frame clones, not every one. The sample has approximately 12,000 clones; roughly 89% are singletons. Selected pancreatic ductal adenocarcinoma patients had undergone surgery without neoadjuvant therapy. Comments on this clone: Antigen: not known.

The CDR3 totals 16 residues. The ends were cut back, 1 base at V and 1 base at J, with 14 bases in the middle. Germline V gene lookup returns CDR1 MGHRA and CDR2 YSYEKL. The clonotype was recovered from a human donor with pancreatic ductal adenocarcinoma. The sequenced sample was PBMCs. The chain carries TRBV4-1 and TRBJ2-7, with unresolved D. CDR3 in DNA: TGCGCCAGCAGCCAAGGGCTAGGCCTTAAGTCCTACGAGCAGTACTTC. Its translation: CASSQGLGLKSYEQYF.